This is a list of T cell receptor beta chains from one sample in a study of CD8 T cells in Susac syndrome. TCRdb passed the immunoSEQ multiplex PCR reads through MiXCR, listing each CDR3 protein once. Of approximately 140,000 distinct CDR3 sequences in the sample, over 75% were seen once. Sequencing was carried out using CD8+ T cells from PBMCs. Every receptor here comes from a human donor with multiple sclerosis. The CDR3 runs from the conserved cysteine through the conserved F or W. The order of the fields is D gene, clone size, V gene, J gene, CDR3 protein, CDR3 DNA. A D gene is named only where the DNA matches it firmly. Only part of the rows carry a size: once, few, many, or a class if the clone is expanded.

D: .; size: few; V: TRBV9; J: TRBJ2-5; CDR3: CASSTGTSGLETQYF; DNA: TGTGCCAGCAGCACCGGGACCTCAGGGCTGGAGACCCAGTACTTC
D: .; size: .; V: TRBV6-1; J: TRBJ2-7; CDR3: CASSPLPGDSYEQYF; DNA: TGTGCCAGCAGTCCACTTCCAGGGGACTCCTACGAGCAGTACTTC
D: .; size: .; V: TRBV24-1; J: TRBJ2-2; CDR3: CATSAAGNTGELFF; DNA: TGTGCCACCAGTGCCGCAGGGAACACCGGGGAGCTGTTTTTT
D: .; size: once; V: TRBV7-2; J: TRBJ2-1; CDR3: CASSLRGPGVVVYNEQFF; DNA: TGTGCCAGCAGCCTTAGGGGCCCCGGGGTGGTTGTTTACAATGAGCAGTTCTTC
D: .; size: few; V: TRBV5-1; J: TRBJ2-7; CDR3: CASSPPGRSYEQYF; DNA: TGCGCCAGCAGCCCCCCCGGGCGCTCCTACGAGCAGTACTTC
D: TRBD1; size: .; V: TRBV12-3/TRBV12-4; J: TRBJ2-1; CDR3: CASSPPTGTGGNEQFF; DNA: TGTGCCAGCAGTCCCCCGACCGGGACAGGGGGCAATGAGCAGTTCTTC
D: .; size: .; V: TRBV20-1; J: TRBJ1-1; CDR3: CSARDLWSADNTEAFF; DNA: TGCAGTGCTAGAGATCTATGGTCTGCGGACAACACTGAAGCTTTCTTT
D: .; size: .; V: TRBV4-1; J: TRBJ1-1; CDR3: CASSQERAGRTEAFF; DNA: TGCGCCAGCAGCCAAGAAAGGGCCGGGAGGACTGAAGCTTTCTTT
D: TRBD1; size: .; V: TRBV27; J: TRBJ2-1; CDR3: CASSLSDRENNEQFF; DNA: TGTGCCAGCAGTTTATCTGACAGGGAGAACAATGAGCAGTTCTTC
D: TRBD2; size: .; V: TRBV6-1; J: TRBJ2-2; CDR3: CASSEERGVRAGELFF; DNA: TGTGCCAGCAGTGAAGAACGGGGGGTGAGAGCCGGGGAGCTGTTTTTT
D: TRBD2; size: once; V: TRBV29-1; J: TRBJ2-1; CDR3: CSVRTSGRAFRPCNEQFF; DNA: TGCAGCGTGAGGACTAGCGGGAGGGCCTTCCGCCCCTGCAATGAGCAGTTTTTC
D: TRBD1; size: .; V: TRBV6-5; J: TRBJ1-6; CDR3: CASSYGQGSPLHF; DNA: TGTGCCAGCAGTTATGGACAGGGATCACCCCTCCACTTT
D: .; size: few; V: TRBV6-6; J: TRBJ1-1; CDR3: CASSYSSGSEAFF; DNA: TGTGCCAGCAGTTACTCGAGCGGGTCTGAAGCTTTCTTT
D: TRBD2; size: once; V: TRBV18; J: TRBJ2-5; CDR3: CASSPPLAVLKSGQETQYF; DNA: TGTGCCAGCTCACCACCTCTAGCGGTCCTCAAAAGTGGGCAAGAGACCCAGTACTTC
D: TRBD2; size: .; V: TRBV5-8; J: TRBJ2-7; CDR3: CASSPWGGNYEQYF; DNA: TGTGCCAGCAGCCCCTGGGGGGGGAATTACGAGCAGTACTTC
D: .; size: .; V: TRBV6-1; J: TRBJ2-1; CDR3: CASSPLWADSYNEQFF; DNA: TGTGCCAGCAGTCCCCTATGGGCCGACTCCTACAATGAGCAGTTCTTC
D: .; size: .; V: TRBV7-6; J: TRBJ2-5; CDR3: CASSRIIKETQYF; DNA: TGTGCCAGCAGCCGCATCATTAAAGAGACCCAGTACTTC
D: .; size: .; V: TRBV19; J: TRBJ1-2; CDR3: CASSFTTGPYGYTF; DNA: TGTGCCAGTAGTTTCACGACAGGCCCCTATGGCTACACCTTC
D: .; size: .; V: TRBV4-3; J: TRBJ1-1; CDR3: CASSQDVGLENTEAFF; DNA: TGCGCCAGCAGCCAAGATGTGGGGCTAGAGAACACTGAAGCTTTCTTT
D: .; size: .; V: TRBV5-5; J: TRBJ1-4; CDR3: CASSLWVDILNEKLFF; DNA: TGTGCCAGCAGCTTGTGGGTGGACATACTTAATGAAAAACTGTTTTTT
D: .; size: few; V: TRBV4-1; J: TRBJ2-1; CDR3: CASNLHIWAVNEQFF; DNA: TGCGCCAGCAACCTTCACATCTGGGCGGTGAATGAGCAGTTCTTC
D: .; size: .; V: TRBV28; J: TRBJ1-6; CDR3: CASTTLGPTVSPLHF; DNA: TGTGCCAGCACCACACTGGGACCAACAGTGTCACCCCTCCACTTT
D: .; size: .; V: TRBV29-1; J: TRBJ1-1; CDR3: CSVRQGEWTEAFF; DNA: TGCAGCGTGAGGCAAGGGGAATGGACTGAAGCTTTCTTT
D: TRBD2; size: .; V: TRBV4-2; J: TRBJ2-1; CDR3: CASRGTSGRGNEQFF; DNA: TGTGCCAGCAGGGGGACTAGCGGGAGAGGCAATGAGCAGTTCTTC
D: .; size: few; V: TRBV10-3; J: TRBJ1-1; CDR3: CAISPVKGSVTEAFF; DNA: TGTGCCATCAGTCCGGTAAAGGGTTCCGTCACTGAAGCTTTCTTT
D: .; size: once; V: TRBV27; J: TRBJ2-3; CDR3: CASATFNPTDTQYF; DNA: TGTGCCAGCGCCACTTTTAACCCCACAGATACGCAGTATTTT
D: .; size: .; V: TRBV5-6; J: TRBJ1-1; CDR3: CASSLRRGNTEAFF; DNA: TGTGCCAGCAGCTTGAGGAGGGGGAACACTGAAGCTTTCTTT
D: TRBD1; size: .; V: TRBV3-1; J: TRBJ1-2; CDR3: CASRTGTGGGSGYTF; DNA: TGTGCCAGCAGGACCGGGACAGGGGGAGGTAGTGGCTACACCTTC
D: TRBD2; size: .; V: TRBV5-4; J: TRBJ2-7; CDR3: CASSHGTSGGPYEQYF; DNA: TGTGCCAGCAGCCATGGGACTAGCGGGGGTCCCTACGAGCAGTACTTC
D: TRBD1; size: .; V: TRBV24-1; J: TRBJ2-2; CDR3: CATSVGTGVNTGELFF; DNA: TGTGCCACCAGTGTCGGGACAGGGGTGAACACCGGGGAGCTGTTTTTT
D: TRBD1; size: .; V: TRBV7-3; J: TRBJ2-2; CDR3: CASSLSQGAVGGELFF; DNA: TGTGCCAGCAGCTTATCTCAGGGGGCTGTTGGCGGGGAGCTGTTTTTT
D: .; size: .; V: TRBV5-1; J: TRBJ2-3; CDR3: CASSPTGHVRSGTDTQYF; DNA: TGCGCCAGCAGCCCAACGGGACACGTTCGGAGTGGCACAGATACGCAGTATTTT
D: .; size: once; V: TRBV6-4; J: TRBJ2-2; CDR3: CASSDSPGQNTGELFF; DNA: TGTGCCAGCAGTGACTCCCCGGGACAAAACACCGGGGAGCTGTTTTTT
D: .; size: .; V: TRBV4-2; J: TRBJ1-3; CDR3: CASSQARQSSGNTIYF; DNA: TGTGCCAGCAGCCAAGCCAGGCAGAGCTCTGGAAACACCATATATTTT
D: .; size: once; V: TRBV19; J: TRBJ1-1; CDR3: CASSIGWQKPTEAFF; DNA: TGTGCCAGTAGTATAGGATGGCAGAAGCCCACTGAAGCTTTCTTT
D: .; size: .; V: TRBV19; J: TRBJ2-2; CDR3: CASSILSGTGELFF; DNA: TGTGCCAGTAGTATTCTGTCGGGGACCGGGGAGCTGTTTTTT
D: .; size: .; V: TRBV4-1; J: TRBJ2-1; CDR3: CASSLRGGDEQFF; DNA: TGCGCCAGCAGCCTTAGGGGGGGGGATGAGCAGTTCTTC
D: .; size: .; V: TRBV7-2; J: TRBJ2-3; CDR3: CASSPTGSGLDTQYF; DNA: TGTGCCAGCAGCCCCACCGGTTCGGGGTTGGATACGCAGTATTTT
D: .; size: few; V: TRBV5-6; J: TRBJ1-5; CDR3: CASSQTKPGNQPQHF; DNA: TGTGCCAGCAGCCAGACCAAGCCTGGCAATCAGCCCCAGCATTTT
D: TRBD1; size: few; V: TRBV6-1; J: TRBJ2-1; CDR3: CASSEGFDRGSEQFF; DNA: TGTGCCAGCAGTGAAGGCTTTGACAGGGGGAGTGAGCAGTTCTTC
D: TRBD1; size: .; V: TRBV7-8; J: TRBJ2-6; CDR3: CASSLAPGTGLEAGANVLTF; DNA: TGTGCCAGCAGCTTAGCACCCGGGACAGGGCTTGAGGCTGGGGCCAACGTCCTGACTTTC
D: TRBD2; size: once; V: TRBV18; J: TRBJ2-1; CDR3: CASSPALAGRASYNEQFF; DNA: TGTGCCAGCTCACCCGCCCTAGCGGGTAGGGCATCCTACAATGAGCAGTTCTTC